This is a list of T cell receptor beta chains from one sample in a study of blood T cell repertoires in COVID-19. Measured with immunoSEQ multiplex PCR; TCRdb has only the in-frame clones, and not every one. Of about 480,000 clones in the sample, 85% to 90% were seen once. The sequencing input was PBMCs or T cells enriched from blood (not recorded which). The receptors were sampled from a woman aged 40 to 55 who had recovered from COVID-19. Each CDR3 is given with its conserved first and last residue. Fields, in order: clone size, CDR3 length, V gene, CDR3 protein. Rows give clone size only sometimes, using once, few, many, or a class for an expanded clone.

NA,19,TRBV7-9,CASSLEALWSGPSYNEQFF
NA,15,TRBV9,CASSYPQGGKTEAFF
NA,17,TRBV3-1/TRBV3-2,CASSQGPGTADNSPLHF
NA,16,TRBV7-2,CASSLAQGAQMETQYF
NA,17,TRBV24-1,CATSDSGTGEASDTQYF
NA,15,TRBV7-7,CASSSGTGAPNEQFF
NA,15,TRBV18,CASSPPGQGGYGYTF
NA,16,TRBV24-1,CATSAAAGSTYNEQFF
NA,14,TRBV5-1,CASSLAPGSGVRFF
once,17,TRBV12-5,CASGLGVRGSSYNEQFF